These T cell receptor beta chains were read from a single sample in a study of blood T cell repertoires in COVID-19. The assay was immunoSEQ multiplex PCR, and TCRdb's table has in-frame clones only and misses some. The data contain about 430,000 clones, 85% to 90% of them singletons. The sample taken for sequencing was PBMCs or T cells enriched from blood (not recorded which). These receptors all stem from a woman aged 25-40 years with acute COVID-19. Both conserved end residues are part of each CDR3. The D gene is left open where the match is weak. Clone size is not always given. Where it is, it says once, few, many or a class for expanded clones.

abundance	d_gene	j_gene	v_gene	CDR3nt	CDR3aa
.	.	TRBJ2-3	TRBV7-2	TGTGCCAGCAGCCTCCGCACAGATACGCAGTATTTT	CASSLRTDTQYF
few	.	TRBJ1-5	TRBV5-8	TGTGCCAGCAGCTTGGACATACAGCCCCAGCATTTT	CASSLDIQPQHF
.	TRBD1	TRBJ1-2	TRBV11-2	TGTGCCAGCACTGCGGGACAGGGTTATGGCTACACCTTC	CASTAGQGYGYTF
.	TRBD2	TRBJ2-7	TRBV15	TGTGCCACCAGCAGAGATCCGGGCGGGGGGTACGAGCAGTACTTC	CATSRDPGGGYEQYF
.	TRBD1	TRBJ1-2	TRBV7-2	TGTGCCAGCAGTCAGGCAGGGGGGCACTATGGCTACACCTTC	CASSQAGGHYGYTF
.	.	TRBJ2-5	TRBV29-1	TGCAGCGTCCTCGGCGGCGAGGGGACCCAGTACTTC	CSVLGGEGTQYF
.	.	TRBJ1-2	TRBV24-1	TGTGCCACCAGTGATTTGAGTACAGGGACTGGCTACACCTTC	CATSDLSTGTGYTF
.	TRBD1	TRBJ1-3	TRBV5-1	TGCGCCAGCAGCCCAGGACAGGGCCGCTCTGGAAACACCATATATTTT	CASSPGQGRSGNTIYF
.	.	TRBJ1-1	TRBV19	TGTGCCAGTAGTCACAGAAATGAAGCTTTCTTT	CASSHRNEAFF
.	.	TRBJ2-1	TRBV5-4	TGTGCCAGCAGCTTGTCTGTGGACATCTCCTACAATGAGCAGTTCTTC	CASSLSVDISYNEQFF
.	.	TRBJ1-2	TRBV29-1	TGCAGCGTTCTTCTGGCAGGGGCCCAGACTAACTATGGCTACACCTTC	CSVLLAGAQTNYGYTF
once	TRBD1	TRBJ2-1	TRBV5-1	TGCGCCAGCAGCTTGGGGACAGGGGGCGAGGGTGAGCAGTTCTTC	CASSLGTGGEGEQFF
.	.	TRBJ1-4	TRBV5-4	TGTGCCAGCAGCCGGAAGGGGGGGGCACCTAATGAAAAACTGTTTTTT	CASSRKGGAPNEKLFF
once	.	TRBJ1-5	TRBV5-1	TGCGCCAGCAGCTTGGATGGACTCCGTAATGTGGGTCAGCCCCAGCATTTT	CASSLDGLRNVGQPQHF
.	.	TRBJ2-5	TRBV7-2	TGTGCCAGCAGCTCCCTAGGGGGCCAAGAGACCCAGTACTTC	CASSSLGGQETQYF
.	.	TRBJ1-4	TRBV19	TGTGCCAGTAGTCCAGCAGGGCCGTATGAAAAACTGTTTTTT	CASSPAGPYEKLFF
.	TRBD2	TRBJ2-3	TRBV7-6	TGTGCCAGCAGCTTGAGCATAGCGGGGGGGAGCACAGATACGCAGTATTTT	CASSLSIAGGSTDTQYF
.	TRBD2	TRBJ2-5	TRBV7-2	TGTGCCAGCAGCCCGAGACTAGCGGGGGGGCCAGAGACCCAGTACTTC	CASSPRLAGGPETQYF
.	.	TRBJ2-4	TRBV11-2	TGTGCCAGCAGCTTAGGCGGGATAAGGGGAAACATTCAGTACTTC	CASSLGGIRGNIQYF
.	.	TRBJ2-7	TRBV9	TGTGCCAGCAGCGCCCAGGGGCCCTCCTACGAGCAGTACTTC	CASSAQGPSYEQYF
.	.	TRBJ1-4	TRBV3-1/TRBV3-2	TGTGCCAGCAGCCAAGCAAAGGGGCCTCCCAATATAAATGAAAAACTGTTTTTT	CASSQAKGPPNINEKLFF
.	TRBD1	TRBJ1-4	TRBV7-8	TGTGCCAGCAGCATCGGCATCGGGACAGTTTCAACTAATGAAAAACTGTTTTTT	CASSIGIGTVSTNEKLFF
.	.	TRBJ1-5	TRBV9	TGTGCCAGCAGCGGGGGGACTGCACTAGGGCAGCCCCAGCATTTT	CASSGGTALGQPQHF
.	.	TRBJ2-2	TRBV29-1	TGCAGCGTTAAGCTGCACACCGGGGAGCTGTTTTTT	CSVKLHTGELFF
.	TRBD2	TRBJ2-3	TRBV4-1	TGCGCCAGCAGCCAAGATCTTGTAGCGGGGATCACAGATACGCAGTATTTT	CASSQDLVAGITDTQYF
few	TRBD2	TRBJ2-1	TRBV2	TGTGCCAGCAGGAAACGACTAGCGGGGGACGCCGCGACGGGTGCTTCCTACAATGAGCAGTTCTTC	CASRKRLAGDAATGASYNEQFF
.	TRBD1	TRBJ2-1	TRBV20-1	TGCAGTGCTAGTAGACAGGGGGTGGCGGCGTCCTACAATGAGCAGTTCTTC	CSASRQGVAASYNEQFF
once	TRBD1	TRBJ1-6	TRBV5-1	TGCGCCAGCAGCTTGGAAGGACAGGGGGCCGTTAATTCACCCCTCCACTTT	CASSLEGQGAVNSPLHF
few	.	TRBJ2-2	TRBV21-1	TGTGCCAGCAGCAAAGCGAGGAGAAACGGTAACACCGGGGAGCTGTTTTTT	CASSKARRNGNTGELFF
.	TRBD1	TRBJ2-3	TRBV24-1	TGTGCCACTGAGGGGGACAGGTCCACAGATACGCAGTATTTT	CATEGDRSTDTQYF
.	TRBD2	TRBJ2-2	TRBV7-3	TGTGCCAGCAGCGATCCGGGACTAGCGGGCGACGGGGAGCTGTTTTTT	CASSDPGLAGDGELFF
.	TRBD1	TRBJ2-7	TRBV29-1	TGCAGCGTCTCCGGGACAGCGGTCGAGCAGTACTTC	CSVSGTAVEQYF
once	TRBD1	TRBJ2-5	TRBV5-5	TGTGCCAGCAGCTTACCGACAGGGCCGGAGACCCAGTACTTC	CASSLPTGPETQYF